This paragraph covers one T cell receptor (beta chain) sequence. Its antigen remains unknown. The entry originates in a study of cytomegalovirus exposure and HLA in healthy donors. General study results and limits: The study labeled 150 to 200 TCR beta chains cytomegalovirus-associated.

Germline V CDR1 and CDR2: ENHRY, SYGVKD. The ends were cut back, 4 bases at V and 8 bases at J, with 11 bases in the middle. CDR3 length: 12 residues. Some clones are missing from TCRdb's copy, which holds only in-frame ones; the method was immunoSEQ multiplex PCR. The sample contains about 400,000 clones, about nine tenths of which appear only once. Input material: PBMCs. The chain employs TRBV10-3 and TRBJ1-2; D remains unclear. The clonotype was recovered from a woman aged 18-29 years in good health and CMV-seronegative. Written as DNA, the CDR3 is TGTGCCATCAGTGGAATCCGTGCGGGCTACACCTTC. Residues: CAISGIRAGYTF.